What follows are 9 T cell receptor beta chains derived from one specimen sequenced in a study of shared clonotypes between healthy human individuals. Sequenced by immunoSEQ multiplex PCR; TCRdb stores in-frame clones only, minus some. The sample yields about 600,000 clones, roughly 97% seen once. The sample taken for sequencing was naive CD4+ T cells sorted from blood. Subset: CD45RA+ positively selected. All receptors come from a woman in her 30s in good health.

This chain connects TRBV27 to TRBJ2-1; D might be TRBD2 (6 bases). This CDR3 is 14 amino acids long. With 6 bases removed from V and 6 bases from J, the gap between germline ends came to 15 bases. Germline V gene lookup returns CDR1 MNHEY and CDR2 SMNVEV (reference sequence). The CDR3 DNA reads TGTGCCAGCAGGGGAGGAAGAGTAGGCAATGAGCAGTTCTTC. Its translation: CASRGGRVGNEQFF.

This chain links TRBV18 with TRBJ1-1; D possibly corresponds to TRBD1 (5 bases). Trimming cost V 3 bases and J 3 bases, with 20 bases left between them. The length of the CDR3 is 17 residues. Per the germline V gene, CDR1 is KGHSH and CDR2 is LQKENI. The CDR3 sequence is CASSPDRISRTYTEAFF. As DNA, the CDR3 is TGTGCCAGCTCACCCGACAGAATATCACGGACGTACACTGAAGCTTTCTTT. Supplemented by reference TRBV18 and TRBJ1-1, the full variable domain reads NAGVMQNPRHLVRRRGQEARLRCSPMKGHSHVYWYRQLPEEGLKFMVYLQKENIIDESGMPKERFSAEFPKEGPSILRIQQVVRGDSAAYFCASSPDRISRTYTEAFFGQGTRLTVV.

V usage is TRBV9 and J usage is TRBJ2-2; a weak D match, TRBD2 (6 bases). This CDR3 region has 16 residues. Trimming stripped 0 bases from V and 3 bases from J, with 12 bases between. Germline V gives CDR1 SGDLS, CDR2 YYNGEE. As DNA, the CDR3 is TGTGCCAGCAGCGTAGGGGTTAGCGGCCACACCGGGGAGCTGTTTTTT. It is translated as CASSVGVSGHTGELFF.

This chain links TRBV9 with TRBJ2-5; 12 bases agree with TRBD2. The V segment lost 0 bases and the J segment 5 bases; nucleotides outside the gene matches: 14. Germline CDR1 reads SGDLS; CDR2 reads YYNGEE. This CDR3 region has 19 residues. This CDR3 is CASSVATVLAGGRDETQYF. The CDR3 bases are TGTGCCAGCAGCGTAGCTACGGTACTAGCGGGAGGCAGGGACGAGACCCAGTACTTC.

This clone was recorded once. This CDR3 is also generated by other DNA sequences in the sample. The gene calls are TRBV6-5 and TRBJ2-5, with a weak D call TRBD1 (6 bases). V shed 0 bases and J shed 2 bases, with 10 bases lying between them. This CDR3 comprises 15 residues. Germline CDR1 is MNHEY and CDR2 is SVGAGI. CDR3 region: CASSYSAGDQETQYF. The CDR3 DNA reads TGTGCCAGCAGTTACTCGGCAGGGGATCAAGAGACCCAGTACTTC.

This chain uses TRBV5-1 with TRBJ1-4, with TRBD1 identical over 7 bases. The CDR3 runs to 15 residues. Germline trimming cut 4 bases from V and 3 bases from J; bases unmatched to any gene: 6. Germline V gene sequence: CDR1 SGHRS, CDR2 YFSETQ. The CDR3 sequence is CASSQTGSPNEKLFF. The CDR3 nucleotides read TGCGCCAGCAGCCAGACAGGGAGTCCTAATGAAAAACTGTTTTTT.

This chain joins TRBV6-1 and TRBJ1-5; D not resolved. The length of the CDR3 is 12 residues. Germline CDR1 MNHNS, CDR2 SASEGT. Trimming removed 6 bases at V and 8 bases at J, with 11 bases between. The CDR3 DNA sequence: TGTGCCAGCAGCATGGATCGGGAGCCCCAGCATTTT. It yields the protein CASSMDREPQHF.

The chain links TRBV2 to TRBJ1-5; 12 nucleotides match TRBD1. Germline CDR1 and CDR2: SNHLY and FYNNEI. CDR3 length: 13 amino acids. The V segment lost 6 bases and the J segment 7 bases; nucleotides outside the gene matches: 1. The CDR3 region is CASRGQGAQPQHF. The DNA of the CDR3 is TGTGCCAGCAGGGGACAGGGGGCACAGCCCCAGCATTTT.

This clone has a single count. The chain couples TRBV7-2 to TRBJ2-1; TRBD2 matches at 14 bases. The CDR3 consists of 16 residues. The junction had 11 bases not matched to a gene; V was cut back by 6 bases and J by 10 bases. Germline V gene sequence: CDR1 SGHTA, CDR2 FQGNSA. In nucleotides, the CDR3 is TGTGCCAGCAGGGTACCGGGACTAGCGGGAGCGGCAGAGCAGTTCTTC. It codes for CASRVPGLAGAAEQFF.